The T cell receptor beta chain under discussion was sequenced for a study of identical twins. The CDR3 sequence is 18 residues long. The V and J ends lost 4 bases and 0 bases respectively, with 18 bases between them. TCRdb re-called the 5' RACE reads through MiXCR, storing one row per CDR3 protein. This repertoire shows fewer than 900,000 distinct CDR3 sequences, 21% found once; its top ten account for 4% to 5.5%. The sample was also linked to a second study, of T cells expressing NK-cell markers. Per that study: Among the eight sequenced donors, seven tested HCMV-seropositive and one tested seronegative.

The chain links TRBV12-3 or TRBV12-4 to TRBJ2-2, with D possibly TRBD2 on 5 matching bases. The sample taken for sequencing was PBMCs. The TCR was taken from a woman between 18 and 29 years old in good health. CDR3 DNA: TGTGCCAGCAGTTCCCCCCTTCGGGGAACCCCGAACACCGGGGAGCTGTTTTTT. It is translated as CASSSPLRGTPNTGELFF.